The sequence of this T cell receptor beta chain was determined in a study of cytotoxic CD8 clonotypes in ibrutinib-treated CLL. On the study more broadly: Samples showed on average about 260,000 productive templates and about 100,000 productive rearrangements. Study-wide points: Clonality measured at baseline exceeded age-matched healthy donors, tracking circulating CD8+ T-cell counts.

On this clone: Its antigen remains unidentified.

TCRdb's table, derived via immunoSEQ multiplex PCR, lists solely in-frame clones and lacks some. In the table there are about 13,000 clones, 70% of which are singletons. V dropped 7 bases and J dropped 7 bases, with 14 bases sitting between them. The CDR3 extends over 13 amino acids. CDR1 is SGDLS and CDR2 is YYNGEE in the germline V gene. This TCR was recovered from a human donor with chronic lymphocytic leukemia. The sequencing used PBMCs, collected before ibrutinib treatment. V and J are TRBV9 and TRBJ1-4; D unresolved. The CDR3: CASGLGKGEKLFF. Here the CDR3 DNA reads TGTGCCAGCGGGTTGGGTAAGGGTGAAAAACTGTTTTTT.